This note documents a single T cell receptor (beta chain) sequence. What it recognizes is unknown. The data belong to a study of monozygotic twins with inflammatory bowel disease. Study conclusions and caveats: For IBD, no single strong associated signal or clonotype was supported. Among IBD patients, TCRbeta diversity (inverse Simpson) was lower than in healthy co-twins.

CDR1 is SGHRS and CDR2 is YFSETQ in the germline V gene. This CDR3 is 13 amino acids long. Reanalyzing the 5' RACE reads, TCRdb keeps one entry per CDR3 protein, without DNA. The listing contains around 47,000 distinct CDR3 sequences. The chain links TRBV5-1 to TRBJ1-2. Sequences were obtained from blood. The sequence came from a human donor with ulcerative colitis or Crohn's disease, or a healthy co-twin of an affected twin (not recorded which). The CDR3 loop is CASSLASRNGYTF.